Shown below are 21 T cell receptor beta chains from a single sample sequenced in a study of T cells in Graves' hyperthyroidism and ophthalmopathy. Researchers amplified the TCR beta CDR3 regions from RNA transcripts. Using the HTBI primer set, a first-round RT-PCR was run on the TCR CDR3. TCRdb processed the multiplex PCR reads anew with MiXCR; each CDR3 protein has one entry. Here the sample spans about 420,000 distinct CDR3 sequences, about 15% being singletons. Sequencing used blood. The receptors derive from a woman aged 18-35 years with Graves' hyperthyroidism.

Concerning this clonotype itself: This may arise from a read error, as a much more abundant clone is one base away. The CDR3 reads CASNEGGVTIYF. CDR3 in DNA: TGTGCCAGCAACGAAGGAGGGGTTACCATATATTTT. The rearrangement uses TRBV28 and TRBJ1-3; tentative D call: TRBD1 (5 bases). The CDR3 has 12 amino acids. Trimming cost V 7 bases and J 10 bases, with 14 bases left between them. Germline values: CDR1 MDHEN, CDR2 SYDVKM.

This clonotype was detected only once. Given a much more abundant clone one base away, this may be a read error. The J gene is TRBJ1-1, the V gene TRBV6-2 or TRBV6-3, with 7 nucleotides matching TRBD1. Trimming at V came to 2 bases and at J to 5 bases, leaving 8 bases not matched to a gene. Germline loops: CDR1 MNHEY, CDR2 SVGEGT. There are 15 residues in the CDR3. This CDR3 reads CASSYGSTGRTEAFF. The CDR3 nucleotides are TGTGCCAGCAGTTACGGATCGACAGGGAGAACTGAAGCTTTCTTT.

This clonotype was seen a handful of times. The rearrangement links TRBV5-1 to TRBJ2-1; TRBD2 agrees at 7 bases. The CDR3 is 13 residues long. Germline values: CDR1 SGHRS, CDR2 YFSETQ. With V trimmed by 2 bases and J by 8 bases, 4 bases remained unmatched. The CDR3, as DNA: TGCGCCAGCAGCTTAGCGGGACCCCATGAGCAGTTCTTC. It translates to CASSLAGPHEQFF.

The V gene is TRBV4-2, the J gene TRBJ2-1; TRBD2 is a possible D gene (5 bases). CDR1 and CDR2 (germline): LGHNA, YNFKEQ. This CDR3 contains 17 residues. The V end was cut by 4 bases, the J end by 4 bases, with 20 bases between. The CDR3 loop reads CASSPNPDLGGYNEQFF. In DNA form, the CDR3 reads TGTGCCAGCAGCCCGAACCCGGACCTAGGCGGGTACAATGAGCAGTTCTTC.

This clonotype was seen ten or more times. The rearrangement uses TRBV7-2 and TRBJ2-2, with D hard to call. CDR1 and CDR2 (germline): SGHTA, FQGNSA. Deletions cut 5 bases from V and 1 base from J, with 14 bases between. This CDR3 has 16 amino acids. The CDR3 region has the DNA TGTGCCAGCAGCCGCAAAAGGTGGCAGAACACCGGGGAGCTGTTTTTT. Its translation: CASSRKRWQNTGELFF.

This clonotype was recorded many times. The V gene is TRBV11-3, the J gene TRBJ2-7; the D is unclear. Germline V gives CDR1 SGHNT, CDR2 YENEEA. Trimming cost V 3 bases and J 4 bases, with 13 bases left between them. CDR3 length: 14 amino acids. CDR3 DNA sequence: TGTGCCAGCAGCTTTAAGAGTGTGGGTTACGAGCAGTACTTC. Translating gives CASSFKSVGYEQYF.

There are many counts of this clonotype. The gene calls are TRBV5-1 and TRBJ2-2; D unclear. The germline gives CDR1 SGHRS, CDR2 YFSETQ. The germline V and J ends were trimmed by 4 bases and 0 bases, with 7 bases remaining between them. The CDR3 spans 14 residues. The CDR3 DNA sequence: TGCGCCAGCAGCAGCAGGTCGAACACCGGGGAGCTGTTTTTT. Protein product: CASSSRSNTGELFF.

This clonotype was observed many times. This chain connects TRBV3-1 to TRBJ1-3, with D maybe TRBD1 (6 bases). V dropped 4 bases and J dropped 8 bases, with 12 bases sitting between them. This CDR3 is 13 amino acids long. The V gene's germline CDR1 is LGHDT and CDR2 YNNKEL (reference sequence). The CDR3 is CASSPGGGHTIYF. The CDR3 DNA reads as TGTGCCAGCAGCCCGGGGGGCGGGCACACCATATATTTT.

Only a few counts were recorded for this clonotype. The chain uses TRBV12-5 and TRBJ2-1; TRBD2 matches at 11 bases. The germline CDR1 and CDR2 sequences are LGHNT and FRNRAP. The CDR3 spans 21 residues. The junction had 13 bases not matched to a gene; V was cut back by 0 bases and J by 0 bases. DNA for the CDR3: TGTGCTAGTGGTTTGGTAATCCTGGGACTAGCGGAACCGAGCTCCTACAATGAGCAGTTCTTC. Protein product: CASGLVILGLAEPSSYNEQFF.

Ten or more counts support this clonotype. The V gene is TRBV18, the J gene TRBJ2-5, with 9 bases identical to TRBD1. Trimming cost V 8 bases and J 5 bases; bases outside gene matches: 9. The CDR3 is 14 amino acids. Germline V gives CDR1 KGHSH, CDR2 LQKENI. CDR3 loop: CASAVQGARETQYF. CDR3 nucleotides: TGTGCCAGCGCCGTACAGGGGGCGAGGGAGACCCAGTACTTC.

This chain uses TRBV4-2 with TRBJ1-6; the match to TRBD1 covers 9 bases. CDR1 is LGHNA and CDR2 is YNFKEQ in the germline V gene. V dropped 4 bases and J dropped 0; count of bases not matched to a gene: 7. The CDR3 is made up of 18 amino acids. The CDR3 coding sequence is TGTGCCAGCAGCCCGCACGGACAGGGGAGCTCCTATAATTCACCCCTCCACTTT. This translates into CASSPHGQGSSYNSPLHF.

This clonotype was observed many times. The chain carries TRBV5-1 and TRBJ1-5; D uncertain. CDR1 is SGHRS and CDR2 is YFSETQ in the germline V gene. CDR3 length: 13 amino acids. V lost 3 bases to trimming and J lost 4 bases, with 8 bases between them. The CDR3 DNA is TGCGCCAGCAGCTCGGAAGGGAATCAGCCCCAGCATTTT. This codes for CASSSEGNQPQHF.

This clonotype showed up just a few times. A much larger clonotype is one base distant, so this may be a read error. This sequence joins TRBV6-2 or TRBV6-3 and TRBJ1-1; D uncertain. Germline V gives CDR1 MNHEY, CDR2 SVGEGT. This CDR3 contains 14 residues. For the CDR3, the DNA is TGTGCCAGCAGCCCGCTTGATGTCGACACTGAATCTTTCTTT. Residues: CASSPLDVDTESFF.

The CDR3 DNA reads TGTGCCAGCAGCTTAGATGGGGGCTGGTTGAACACTGAAGCTTTCTTT. Residues: CASSLDGGWLNTEAFF. V and J are TRBV7-9 and TRBJ1-1; TRBD1 is a possible D gene (6 bases). The germline CDR1 and CDR2 sequences are SEHNR and FQNEAQ (reference sequence). There are 16 residues in the CDR3. Trimming stripped 1 base from V and 0 bases from J, with 12 bases between. Using reference TRBV7-9 and TRBJ1-1 for the parts outside the CDR3, the full variable domain is DTGVSQNPRHKITKRGQNVTFRCDPISEHNRLYWYRQTLGQGPEFLTYFQNEAQLEKSRLLSDRFSAERPKGSFSTLEIQRTEQGDSAMYLCASSLDGGWLNTEAFFGQGTRLTVV.

In regard to this clonotype: One end of the junction does not line up with germline, which may come from a read error. The chain employs TRBV2 and TRBJ2-7; no definite D call. CDR3 length: 12 residues. Germline-derived CDR1 and CDR2 are SNHLY and FYNNEI. CDR3 residues: CASTILAYEQYF. The CDR3 nucleotides read TGTGCCAGCACAATACTGGCCTATGAGCAGTACTTC.

This clonotype appeared many times. The chain links TRBV6-2 or TRBV6-3 to TRBJ1-2; unclear D gene. The CDR3 extends over 11 amino acids. Trimming removed 8 bases at V and 3 bases at J, with 7 bases between. Germline V CDR1 and CDR2: MNHEY, SVGEGT. This CDR3 reads CASVGYYGYTF. The CDR3 nucleotides read TGTGCCAGCGTCGGCTACTATGGCTACACCTTC.

This clonotype was picked up a small number of times. The J gene is TRBJ2-7, the V gene TRBV10-3; TRBD2 matches at 11 bases. V trimming: 10 bases; J trimming: 2 bases; junction bases outside the gene matches: 4. The CDR3 length is 13 residues. CDR1 and CDR2 from the germline V gene are ENHRY and SYGVKD. The CDR3 reads CATLAGDPYEQYF. CDR3 DNA: TGTGCCACACTAGCGGGAGACCCCTACGAGCAGTACTTC.

This clonotype has ten or more counts. This sequence joins TRBV6-2 or TRBV6-3 and TRBJ2-3; 7 nucleotides line up with TRBD2. Germline V CDR1 and CDR2: MNHEY, SVGEGT. Unmatched junction bases numbered 4, after V lost 7 bases and J lost 6 bases. The CDR3 is 12 amino acids. CDR3 DNA: TGTGCCAGCACCCCCGGGGGGGATACGCAGTATTTT. Amino acid sequence: CASTPGGDTQYF.

This clonotype was found a few times. The CDR3 DNA reads as TGTGCCAGTAGTACAATCGCAGGGGTTTCCGGGGAGCTGTTTTTT. It is translated as CASSTIAGVSGELFF. The chain recombines TRBV19 with TRBJ2-2; TRBD1 might be the D (6 bases). Per the germline V gene, CDR1 is LNHDA and CDR2 is SQIVND (reference sequence). Trimming removed 4 bases from V and 6 bases from J, with 15 bases in between. The CDR3 loop spans 15 amino acids.

This clonotype was seen repeatedly, ten times or more. J is TRBJ2-1 and V is TRBV11-2, with D perhaps given as TRBD1 or TRBD2 (5 bases each). CDR1 and CDR2 from the germline V gene are SGHAT and FQNNGV. Trimming took 4 bases from V and 12 from J, leaving 25 bases between them. CDR3 length equals 16 residues. The chain's CDR3 is CASSSIKQVGRKGQFF. CDR3 coding DNA: TGTGCCAGCAGCTCAATTAAACAGGTGGGACGTAAGGGGCAGTTCTTC.

In this sample, this clonotype turned up many times. The V and J genes are TRBV7-9 and TRBJ1-1; TRBD1 might be the D (5 bases). The CDR3 covers 14 residues. The germline gives CDR1 SEHNR, CDR2 FQNEAQ (reference sequence). The ends were cut back, 1 base at V and 5 bases at J, with 11 bases in the middle. The CDR3, as DNA: TGTGCCAGCAGCTTAGGAGGGGACGAGACTGAAGCTTTCTTT. This translates into CASSLGGDETEAFF.